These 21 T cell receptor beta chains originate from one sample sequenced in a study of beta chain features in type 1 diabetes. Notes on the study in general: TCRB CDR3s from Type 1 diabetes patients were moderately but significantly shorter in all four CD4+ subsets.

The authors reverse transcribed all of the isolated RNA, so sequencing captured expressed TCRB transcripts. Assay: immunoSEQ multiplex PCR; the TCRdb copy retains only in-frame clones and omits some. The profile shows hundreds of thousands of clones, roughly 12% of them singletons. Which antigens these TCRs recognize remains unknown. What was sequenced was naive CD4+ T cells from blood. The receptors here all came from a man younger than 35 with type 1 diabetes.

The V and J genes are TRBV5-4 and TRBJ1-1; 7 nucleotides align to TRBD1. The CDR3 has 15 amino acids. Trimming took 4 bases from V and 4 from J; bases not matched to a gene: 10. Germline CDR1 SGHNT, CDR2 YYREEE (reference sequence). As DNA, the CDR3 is TGTGCCAGCAGCCGAGACAGGGATGGAAGCACTGAAGCTTTCTTT. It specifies CASSRDRDGSTEAFF.

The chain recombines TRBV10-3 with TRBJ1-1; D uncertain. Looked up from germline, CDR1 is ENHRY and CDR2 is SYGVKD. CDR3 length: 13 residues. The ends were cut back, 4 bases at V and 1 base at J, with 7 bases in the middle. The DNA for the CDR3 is TGTGCCATCAGTGCTCGGGAGAACACTGAAGCTTTCTTT. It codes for CAISARENTEAFF.

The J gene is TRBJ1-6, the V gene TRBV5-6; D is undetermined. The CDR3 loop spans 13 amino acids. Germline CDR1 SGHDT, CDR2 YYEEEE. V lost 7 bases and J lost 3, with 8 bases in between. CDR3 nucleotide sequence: TGTGCCAGCTCCCTAGGCTATAATTCACCCCTCCACTTT. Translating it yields CASSLGYNSPLHF. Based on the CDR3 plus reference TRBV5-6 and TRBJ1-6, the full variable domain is DAGVTQSPTHLIKTRGQQVTLRCSPKSGHDTVSWYQQALGQGPQFIFQYYEEEERQRGNFPDRFSGHQFPNYSSELNVNALLLGDSALYLCASSLGYNSPLHFGNGTRLTVT.

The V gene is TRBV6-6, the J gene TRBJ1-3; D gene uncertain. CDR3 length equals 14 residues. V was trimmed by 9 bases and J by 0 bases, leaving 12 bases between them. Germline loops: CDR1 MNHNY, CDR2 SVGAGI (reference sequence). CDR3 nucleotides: TGTGCCAGTACAGCGATTACCTCTGGAAACACCATATATTTT. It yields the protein CASTAITSGNTIYF.

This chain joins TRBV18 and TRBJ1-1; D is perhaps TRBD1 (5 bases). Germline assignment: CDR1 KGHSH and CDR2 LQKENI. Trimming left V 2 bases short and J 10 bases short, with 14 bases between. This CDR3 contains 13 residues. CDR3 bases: TGTGCCAGCTCACCAGGGGGACTTCCTGGAGCTTTCTTT. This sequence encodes CASSPGGLPGAFF.

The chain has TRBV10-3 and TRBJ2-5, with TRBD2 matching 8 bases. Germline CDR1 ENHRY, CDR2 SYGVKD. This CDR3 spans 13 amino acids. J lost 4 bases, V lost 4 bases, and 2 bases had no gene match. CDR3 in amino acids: CAISGRGGETQYF. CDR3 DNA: TGTGCCATCAGTGGACGGGGGGGAGAGACCCAGTACTTC.

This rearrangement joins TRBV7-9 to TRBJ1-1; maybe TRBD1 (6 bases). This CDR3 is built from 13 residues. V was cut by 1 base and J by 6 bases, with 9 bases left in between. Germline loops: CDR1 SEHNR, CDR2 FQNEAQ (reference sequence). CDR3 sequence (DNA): TGTGCCAGCAGCTTAGTTGAGGGGGCTGAAGCTTTCTTT. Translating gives CASSLVEGAEAFF.

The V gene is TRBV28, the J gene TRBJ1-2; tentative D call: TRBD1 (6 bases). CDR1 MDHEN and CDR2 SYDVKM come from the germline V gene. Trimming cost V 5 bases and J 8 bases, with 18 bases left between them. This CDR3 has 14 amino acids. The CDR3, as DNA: TGTGCCAGCAGTCAATCCGGGACTGGGGGCGGCTACACCTTC. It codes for CASSQSGTGGGYTF.

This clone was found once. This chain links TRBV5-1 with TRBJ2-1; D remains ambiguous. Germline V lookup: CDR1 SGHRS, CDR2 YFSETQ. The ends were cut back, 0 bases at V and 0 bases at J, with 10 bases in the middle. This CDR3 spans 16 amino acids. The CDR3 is CASSLDRVSSYNEQFF. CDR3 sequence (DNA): TGCGCCAGCAGCTTGGATAGGGTGAGCTCCTACAATGAGCAGTTCTTC.

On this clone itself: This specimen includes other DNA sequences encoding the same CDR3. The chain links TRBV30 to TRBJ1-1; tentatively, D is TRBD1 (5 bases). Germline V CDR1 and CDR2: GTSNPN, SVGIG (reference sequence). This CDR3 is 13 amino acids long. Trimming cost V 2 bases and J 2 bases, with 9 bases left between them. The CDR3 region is CAWSRTGNTEAFF. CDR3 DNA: TGTGCCTGGAGTCGAACAGGAAACACTGAAGCTTTCTTT. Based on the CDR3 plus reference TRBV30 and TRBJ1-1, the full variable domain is SQTIHQWPATLVQPVGSPLSLECTVEGTSNPNLYWYRQAAGRGLQLLFYSVGIGQISSEVPQNLSASRPQDRQFILSSKKLLLSDSGFYLCAWSRTGNTEAFFGQGTRLTVV.

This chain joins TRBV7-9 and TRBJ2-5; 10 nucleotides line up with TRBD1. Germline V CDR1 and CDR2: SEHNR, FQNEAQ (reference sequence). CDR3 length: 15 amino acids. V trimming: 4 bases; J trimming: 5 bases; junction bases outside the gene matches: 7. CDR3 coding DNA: TGTGCCAGCAGCTATGGGACAGGGGAGGTTGAGACCCAGTACTTC. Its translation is CASSYGTGEVETQYF. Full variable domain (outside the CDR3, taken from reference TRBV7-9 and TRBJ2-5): DTGVSQNPRHKITKRGQNVTFRCDPISEHNRLYWYRQTLGQGPEFLTYFQNEAQLEKSRLLSDRFSAERPKGSFSTLEIQRTEQGDSAMYLCASSYGTGEVETQYFGPGTRLLVL.

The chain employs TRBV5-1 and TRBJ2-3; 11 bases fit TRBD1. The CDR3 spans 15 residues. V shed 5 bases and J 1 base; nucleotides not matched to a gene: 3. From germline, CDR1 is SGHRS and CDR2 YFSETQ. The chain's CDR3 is CASSQGQGGTDTQYF. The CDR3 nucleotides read TGCGCCAGCAGTCAGGGACAGGGGGGCACAGATACGCAGTATTTT.

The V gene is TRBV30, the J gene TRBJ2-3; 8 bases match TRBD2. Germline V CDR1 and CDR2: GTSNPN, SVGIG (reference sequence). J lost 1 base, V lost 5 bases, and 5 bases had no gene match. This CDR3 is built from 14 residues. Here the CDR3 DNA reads TGTGCCTGGGGACTAGCCTTGGGCACAGATACGCAGTATTTT. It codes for CAWGLALGTDTQYF.

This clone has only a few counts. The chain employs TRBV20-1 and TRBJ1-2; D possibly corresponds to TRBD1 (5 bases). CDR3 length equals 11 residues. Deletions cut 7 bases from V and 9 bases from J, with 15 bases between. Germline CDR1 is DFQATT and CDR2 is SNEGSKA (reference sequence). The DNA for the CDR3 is TGCAGTGTTTCCCAGGGTCGGAGCTACACCTTC. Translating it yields CSVSQGRSYTF.

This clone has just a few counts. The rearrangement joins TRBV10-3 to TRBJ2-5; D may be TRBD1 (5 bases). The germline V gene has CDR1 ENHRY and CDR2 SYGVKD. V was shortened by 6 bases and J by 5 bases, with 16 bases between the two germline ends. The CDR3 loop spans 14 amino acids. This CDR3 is CAISDAGLRETQYF. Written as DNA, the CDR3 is TGTGCCATCAGCGATGCAGGGTTGCGGGAGACCCAGTACTTC.

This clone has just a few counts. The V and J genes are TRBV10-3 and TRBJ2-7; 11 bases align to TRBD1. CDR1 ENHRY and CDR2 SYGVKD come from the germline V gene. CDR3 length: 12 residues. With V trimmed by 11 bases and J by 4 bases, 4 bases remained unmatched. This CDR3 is CAVGQGAYEQYF. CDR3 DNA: TGTGCCGTTGGACAGGGGGCGTACGAGCAGTACTTC.

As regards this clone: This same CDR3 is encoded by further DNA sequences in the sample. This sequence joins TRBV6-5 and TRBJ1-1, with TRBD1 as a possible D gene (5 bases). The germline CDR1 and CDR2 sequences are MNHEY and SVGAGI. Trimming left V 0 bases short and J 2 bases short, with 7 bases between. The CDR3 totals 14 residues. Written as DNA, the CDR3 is TGTGCCAGCAGTTACTCTCGGGGCAACACTGAAGCTTTCTTT. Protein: CASSYSRGNTEAFF.

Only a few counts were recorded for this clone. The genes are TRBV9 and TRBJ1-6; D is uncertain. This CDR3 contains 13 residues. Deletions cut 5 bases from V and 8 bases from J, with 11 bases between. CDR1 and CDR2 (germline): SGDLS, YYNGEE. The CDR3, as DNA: TGTGCCAGCAGTCAGAAGTTGTATTCACCCCTCCACTTT. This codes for CASSQKLYSPLHF.

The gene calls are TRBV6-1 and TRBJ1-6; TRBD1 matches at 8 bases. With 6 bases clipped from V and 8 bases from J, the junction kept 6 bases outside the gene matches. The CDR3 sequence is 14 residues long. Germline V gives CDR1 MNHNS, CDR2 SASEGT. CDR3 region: CASRPATGDSPLHF. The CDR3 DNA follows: TGTGCCAGCAGACCAGCGACAGGGGATTCACCCCTCCACTTT.

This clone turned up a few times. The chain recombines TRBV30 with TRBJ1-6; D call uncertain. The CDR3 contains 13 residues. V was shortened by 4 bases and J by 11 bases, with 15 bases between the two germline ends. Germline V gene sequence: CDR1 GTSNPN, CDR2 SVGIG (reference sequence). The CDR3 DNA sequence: TGTGCCTGGAATTTTCCCCGGGAGGCACCCCTCCACTTT. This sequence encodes CAWNFPREAPLHF.

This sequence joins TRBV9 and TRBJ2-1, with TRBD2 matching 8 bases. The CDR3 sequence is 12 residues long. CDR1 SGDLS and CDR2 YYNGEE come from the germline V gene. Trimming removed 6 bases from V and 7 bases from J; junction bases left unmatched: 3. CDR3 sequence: CASTTGGNEQFF. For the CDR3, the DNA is TGTGCCAGCACCACGGGGGGGAATGAGCAGTTCTTC.